This T cell receptor beta chain was found in a study of T cell repertoires and HLA-DP antigens. Amplification used primers for 54 TRBV and 13 TRBJ segments. Some clones are missing from TCRdb's copy, which holds only in-frame ones; the method was immunoSEQ multiplex PCR. The repertoire includes fewer than 75,000 clones, around four fifths of them detected once, and roughly 1.4% sits in the top ten. Untouched CD4+ T cells were bead-isolated at about 97.7% purity. Concerning this clone: The target antigen is unknown.

This receptor was taken from a man aged 55 to 70 in good health and CMV-seronegative. Sequencing was done on a sample of CD4+ T cells from PBMCs.

The CDR3 coding sequence is TGCGCCAGCAGCTTGGAAGCCGGCAATTATGGCTACACCTTC. Translating gives CASSLEAGNYGYTF. This sequence joins TRBV5-1 and TRBJ1-2; D gene ambiguous. CDR3 size: 14 residues. Germline V CDR1 and CDR2: SGHRS, YFSETQ. V was clipped by 0 bases and J by 5 bases, with 11 bases between them.